This is a list of T cell receptor beta chains from one sample in a study of vaccination and CD4 T cells after COVID-19. Each CDR3 protein gets one entry after TCRdb re-called the PCR reads with MiXCR. The sample holds 15,000 to 20,000 distinct CDR3 sequences; around two thirds are singletons and the top ten take under 1.2%. This sample comprised CD4+ T cells from blood, obtained before SARS-CoV-2 vaccination. Receptors were obtained from a human donor who had recovered from COVID-19. Each CDR3 is given with its conserved first and last residue. The D gene is left open where the match is weak. Size is stated for part of the rows, as once, few or many counts, or as a class when the clone is expanded.

size,J,V,D,CDR3
.,TRBJ1-6,TRBV18,.,CASSPKQNSPLHF
few,TRBJ1-5,TRBV28,.,CASSFSQIYQPQHF
few,TRBJ2-5,TRBV7-9,.,CASSHSEGRETQYF
.,TRBJ1-5,TRBV30,.,CAWSWQGNQPQHF
.,TRBJ2-7,TRBV30,.,CAFAPMGGQYF
.,TRBJ2-5,TRBV20-1,.,CSARTHQETQYF
.,TRBJ2-7,TRBV19,TRBD2,CASKTSGSSYEQYF
.,TRBJ2-4,TRBV5-1,.,CASRSQDIQYF
.,TRBJ2-2,TRBV2,.,CASIGTTNTGELFF
.,TRBJ2-3,TRBV6-2/TRBV6-3,.,CASSFRGRTDTQYF
few,TRBJ2-1,TRBV6-2/TRBV6-3,.,CASSYDNEQFF
.,TRBJ2-7,TRBV7-9,TRBD2,CASSETGTSDYEQYF
.,TRBJ1-1,TRBV5-4,TRBD1,CASSLPGTGSHTEAFF
.,TRBJ2-5,TRBV7-3,TRBD2,CARSWHLAGKETQYF
.,TRBJ2-1,TRBV24-1,TRBD1,CATSDSDRVPNEQFF
once,TRBJ2-5,TRBV5-5,.,CASSLGAETQYF
.,TRBJ2-7,TRBV6-1,TRBD2,CASSETLAGITYEQYF
few,TRBJ1-2,TRBV6-5,.,CASSYSPGRTSNYGYTF
.,TRBJ1-5,TRBV6-1,TRBD1,CATGQNSNQPQHF
.,TRBJ1-1,TRBV12-3/TRBV12-4,.,CASMGRVNTEAFF
.,TRBJ2-3,TRBV6-2/TRBV6-3,.,CASSYARGLRYTDTQYF
once,TRBJ2-3,TRBV7-8,.,CASIRRWGASTDTQYF
.,TRBJ2-3,TRBV20-1,TRBD1,CSARDTDRGRADTQYF
.,TRBJ1-6,TRBV2,TRBD1,CASSGDSPSPLHF
.,TRBJ2-7,TRBV21-1,.,CASSAQTGKHYEQYF
few,TRBJ1-1,TRBV20-1,.,CSASDGSNTEAFF
.,TRBJ2-5,TRBV20-1,.,CSATRAQETQYF
.,TRBJ2-3,TRBV15,.,CATSRGDPPDTQYF
few,TRBJ2-5,TRBV12-3/TRBV12-4,.,CASSPPQLQETQYF
few,TRBJ1-2,TRBV20-1,.,CSASFSGAGYGYTF
.,TRBJ2-3,TRBV7-3,.,CASSRGADTQYF
.,TRBJ1-2,TRBV5-6,TRBD1,CASSRDSYGYTF
.,TRBJ2-7,TRBV4-1,TRBD2,CASSQVPSGRARYEQYF
few,TRBJ2-7,TRBV20-1,.,CSATSPTLYEQYF
.,TRBJ2-2,TRBV6-1,TRBD1,CASGRGQGTGELFF
.,TRBJ2-3,TRBV7-2,TRBD2,CASSVGGPADTQYF
.,TRBJ1-1,TRBV27,.,CASSPWGGRTSTEAFF
.,TRBJ1-3,TRBV20-1,TRBD1,CSARVFTGDGNTIYF
.,TRBJ2-3,TRBV7-9,.,CASSPRIFTDTQYF
.,TRBJ2-5,TRBV5-6,.,CASSLGTATQETQYF
.,TRBJ2-1,TRBV7-2,.,CASSSWWGRDKPQFF
.,TRBJ1-5,TRBV19,.,CASSPKIDGTQPQHF
.,TRBJ1-1,TRBV18,.,CASSPSATVTEAFF
.,TRBJ2-2,TRBV7-7,TRBD1,CAITGGSNTGELFF
.,TRBJ2-5,TRBV7-9,.,CASSLEGFGPVWETQYF
.,TRBJ1-6,TRBV6-1,TRBD1,CASRTGTGDNSPLHF
few,TRBJ2-5,TRBV20-1,.,CSSGPEKETQYF
few,TRBJ1-2,TRBV7-2,.,CASSSRTVAEGYTF
few,TRBJ1-6,TRBV2,.,CASSELANSPLHF
.,TRBJ1-1,TRBV7-2,.,CASSLDRRGMNTEAFF